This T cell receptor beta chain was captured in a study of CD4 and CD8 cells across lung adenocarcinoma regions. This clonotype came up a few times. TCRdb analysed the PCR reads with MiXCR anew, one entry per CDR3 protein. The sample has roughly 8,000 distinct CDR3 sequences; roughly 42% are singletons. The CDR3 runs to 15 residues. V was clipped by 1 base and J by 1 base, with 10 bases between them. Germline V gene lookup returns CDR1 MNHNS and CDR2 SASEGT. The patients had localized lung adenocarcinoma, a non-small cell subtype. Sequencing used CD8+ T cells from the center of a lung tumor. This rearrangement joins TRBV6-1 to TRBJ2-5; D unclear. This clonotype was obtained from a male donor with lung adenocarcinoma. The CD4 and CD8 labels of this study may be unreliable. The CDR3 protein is CASSEVRNGQETQYF. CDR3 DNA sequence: TGTGCCAGCAGTGAAGTAAGGAACGGCCAAGAGACCCAGTACTTC.